The TCR beta chain described here comes from a study of blood T cell repertoires in COVID-19. Overall study: The United States, Italy and Spain were the sources of the acute and convalescent COVID-19 samples.

This CDR3 comprises 22 residues. V lost 0 bases to trimming and J lost 5 bases; unmatched junction nucleotides: 23. In the authors' methods: By means of reference gene primer amplification, nucleated cell counts were estimated. Using immunoSEQ multiplex PCR, the repertoire was profiled, and TCRdb retains in-frame clones only, with some absent. That table supplies the V and J calls and clone size; D and trimming were determined from the DNA. Among 250,000 to 350,000 clones, 80% to 90% were seen once, and the ten largest hold 13%. The genes are TRBV23-1 and TRBJ2-7, with 12 nucleotides matching TRBD2. TRBV23-1 is filed as an ORF, its function uncertain. Sequencing input: peripheral blood. This clonotype was sampled from a woman between 65 and 79 years old with COVID-19, enrolled during active disease. The DNA of the CDR3 is TGCGCCAGCAGTCAATCGATGGTCGACAGGGCCGTCCCTAGCGGGGGGGCCGACGAGCAGTACTTC. It is translated as CASSQSMVDRAVPSGGADEQYF.